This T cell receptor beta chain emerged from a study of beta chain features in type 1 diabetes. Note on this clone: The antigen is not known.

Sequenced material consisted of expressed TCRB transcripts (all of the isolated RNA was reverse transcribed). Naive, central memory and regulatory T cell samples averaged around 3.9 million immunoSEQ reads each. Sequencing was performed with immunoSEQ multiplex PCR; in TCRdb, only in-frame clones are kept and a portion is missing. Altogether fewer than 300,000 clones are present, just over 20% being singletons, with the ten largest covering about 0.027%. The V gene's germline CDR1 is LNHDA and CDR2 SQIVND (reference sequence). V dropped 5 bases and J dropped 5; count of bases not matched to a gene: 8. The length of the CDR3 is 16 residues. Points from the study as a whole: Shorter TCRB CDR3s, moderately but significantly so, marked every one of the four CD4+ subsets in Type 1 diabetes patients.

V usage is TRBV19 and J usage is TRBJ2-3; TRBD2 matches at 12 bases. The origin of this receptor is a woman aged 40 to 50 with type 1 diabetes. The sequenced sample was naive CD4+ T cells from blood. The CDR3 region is CASSRTSGILEDTQYF. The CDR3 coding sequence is TGTGCCAGTAGTCGGACTAGCGGGATTTTGGAAGATACGCAGTATTTT. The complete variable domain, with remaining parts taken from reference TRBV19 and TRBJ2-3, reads DGGITQSPKYLFRKEGQNVTLSCEQNLNHDAMYWYRQDPGQGLRLIYYSQIVNDFQKGDIAEGYSVSREKKESFPLTVTSAQKNPTAFYLCASSRTSGILEDTQYFGPGTRLTVL.